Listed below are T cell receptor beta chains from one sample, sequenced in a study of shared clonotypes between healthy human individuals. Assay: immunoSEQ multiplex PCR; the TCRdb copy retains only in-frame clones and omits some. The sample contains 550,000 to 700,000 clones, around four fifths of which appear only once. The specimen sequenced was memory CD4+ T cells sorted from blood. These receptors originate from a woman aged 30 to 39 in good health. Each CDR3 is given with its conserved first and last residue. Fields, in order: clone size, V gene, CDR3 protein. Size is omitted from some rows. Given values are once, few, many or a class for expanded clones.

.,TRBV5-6,CASSHRGLETQYF
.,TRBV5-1,CASSLSGDTGELFF
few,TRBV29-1,CSVKLQPTGTDTQYF
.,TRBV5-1,CASSPQGGSGYTF
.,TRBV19,CASSIRDSSYEQYF
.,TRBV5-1,CASTIGGSGANVLTF
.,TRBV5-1,CASSPGPGTGGYGELFF
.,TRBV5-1,CASSLGDGYNEQFF
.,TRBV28,CASSGSSGQDLYEQYF
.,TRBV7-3,CASSNRDGETQYF
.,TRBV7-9,CASSLVIGKRVVTEAFF
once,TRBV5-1,CASSPSSGRADTQYF
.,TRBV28,CALEGQNYGYTF
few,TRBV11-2,CASSLDGGSYEQYF
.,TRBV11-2,CASSLGRLAGYNGQFF
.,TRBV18,CASSLQGHTNEKLFF
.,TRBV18,CASSPRGTRDNEQFF
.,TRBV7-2,CASSSPPSDRIYGYTF
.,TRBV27,CASSSLNSDRGSGAFF
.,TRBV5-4,CASSPVDSGTTGELFF
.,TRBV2,CASSATHNEQFF
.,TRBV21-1,CASSKVARKQYF
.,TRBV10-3,CAIRGGDTQYF
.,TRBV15,CATSRVATSGSIWDTQYF
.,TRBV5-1,CASTWGTEYGYTF
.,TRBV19,CASSRDRENYGYTF
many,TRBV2,CASSGAPSNQPQHF
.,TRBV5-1,CASSLRESYEQYF
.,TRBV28,CASSLGGAAGESGNTIYF
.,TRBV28,CASSLKQGGGVPQHF
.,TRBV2,CASTRLVPEQFF
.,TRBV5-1,CASSRRGPMLQETQYF
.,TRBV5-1,CASGTGVSVEQYF
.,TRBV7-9,CASSRTSGRRTDTQYF
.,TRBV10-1,CASSERVNQPQHF
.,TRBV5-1,CASSLASSGYNEQFF
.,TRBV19,CASSIQPGGFYEQYF
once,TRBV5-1,CASSLVGGYEQYF
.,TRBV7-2,CASSSQGLGTDTQYF
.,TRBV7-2,CASSLAASGRHEQFF
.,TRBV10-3,CAIKKQGGVDTEAFF
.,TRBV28,CASSSLSGTSGNEQFF